The 2 T cell receptor beta chains given below trace back to one sample, sequenced in a study of regulatory and conventional T cells in RAG deficiency. Blood CD4+ CD25-low CD127-high conventional T cells supplied the genomic DNA template. Libraries were prepared by immunoSEQ multiplex PCR; TCRdb keeps only in-frame clonotypes and omits some of them. The sample has around 29,000 clones, more than 90% seen once. These sequences were also reported in another study, on regulatory T cells. That report adds: The primer mix had 52 TRBV and 13 TRBJ primers.

Sequencing input: CD25- CD4+ T cells sorted from blood. The receptor source for this set is a human donor in good health.

The genes are TRBV10-1 and TRBJ2-7; 8 bases are a match to TRBD2. Germline V gene sequence: CDR1 WNHNN, CDR2 SYGVQD (reference sequence). This CDR3 region has 15 residues. V shed 0 bases and J 6 bases; nucleotides not matched to a gene: 7. The CDR3 bases are TGCGCCAGCAGTGAGTCACCAGCGGGGGCGTTCGAGCAGTACTTC. This gives the protein CASSESPAGAFEQYF.

This sequence joins TRBV7-2 and TRBJ1-1; TRBD1 is a possible D gene (6 bases). Trimming shortened V by 1 base and J by 4 bases, and 10 bases separated the two germline ends. CDR3 size: 14 residues. CDR1 and CDR2 (germline): SGHTA, FQGNSA. CDR3 residues: CASSLGGLGTEAFF. As DNA, the CDR3 is TGTGCCAGCAGCTTAGGGGGGCTCGGCACTGAAGCTTTCTTT.